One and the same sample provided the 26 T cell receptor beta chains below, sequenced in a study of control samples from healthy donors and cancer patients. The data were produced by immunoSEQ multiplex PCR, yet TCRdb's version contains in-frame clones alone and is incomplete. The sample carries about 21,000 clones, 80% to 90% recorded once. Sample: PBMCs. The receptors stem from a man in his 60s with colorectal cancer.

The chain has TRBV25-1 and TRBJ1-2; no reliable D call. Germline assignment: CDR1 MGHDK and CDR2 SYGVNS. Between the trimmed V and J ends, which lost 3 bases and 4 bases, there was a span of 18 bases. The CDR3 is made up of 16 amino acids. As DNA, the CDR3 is TGTGCCAGCAGTGAGGATCAGGTATGGATCTTCTATGGCTACACCTTC. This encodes CASSEDQVWIFYGYTF.

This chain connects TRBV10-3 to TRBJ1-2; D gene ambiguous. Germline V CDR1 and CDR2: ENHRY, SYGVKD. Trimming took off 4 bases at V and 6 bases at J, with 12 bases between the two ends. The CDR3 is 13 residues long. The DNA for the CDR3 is TGTGCCATCAGTGGGGAACGGGTGAATGGCTACACCTTC. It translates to CAISGERVNGYTF.

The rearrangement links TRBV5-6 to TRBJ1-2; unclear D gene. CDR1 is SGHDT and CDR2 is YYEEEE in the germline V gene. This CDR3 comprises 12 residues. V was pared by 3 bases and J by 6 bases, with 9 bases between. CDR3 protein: CASSSNWDGYTF. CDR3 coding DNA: TGTGCCAGCAGCTCAAACTGGGATGGCTACACCTTC.

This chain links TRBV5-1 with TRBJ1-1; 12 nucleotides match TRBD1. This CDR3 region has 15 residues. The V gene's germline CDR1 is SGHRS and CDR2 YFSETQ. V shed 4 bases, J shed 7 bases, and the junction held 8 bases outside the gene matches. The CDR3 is CASSPRDRGRGEAFF. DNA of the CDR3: TGCGCCAGCAGCCCTCGGGACAGGGGGCGAGGTGAAGCTTTCTTT.

The CDR3 spells CASSQGALGYTF. The CDR3 DNA follows: TGTGCCAGCAGCCAAGGGGCCTTAGGCTACACCTTC. The V call is TRBV3-1 (or the pseudogene TRBV3-2), the J call TRBJ1-2, with unresolved D. The CDR3 contains 12 residues. V lost 1 base and J 8 bases, leaving 8 bases between the germline ends. Germline V gene sequence: CDR1 LGHDT, CDR2 YNNKEL (reference sequence).

CDR3 DNA: TGTGCCAGCAGCCAGGGGCTAGCAGACTACGAGCAGTACTTC. Residues: CASSQGLADYEQYF. The rearrangement links TRBV3-1 (or the pseudogene TRBV3-2) to TRBJ2-7; D might be TRBD1 or TRBD2, each matching 5 bases. Trimming removed 3 bases from V and 3 bases from J, with 12 bases in between. CDR3 length equals 14 residues. Germline V gene lookup returns CDR1 LGHDT and CDR2 YNNKEL (reference sequence).

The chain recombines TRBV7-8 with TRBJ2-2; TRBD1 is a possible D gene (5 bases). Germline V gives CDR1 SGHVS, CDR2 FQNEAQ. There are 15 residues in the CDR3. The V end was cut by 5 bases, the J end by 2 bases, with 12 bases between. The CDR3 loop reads CASSPTTDNTGELFF. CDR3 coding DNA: TGTGCCAGCAGCCCGACGACAGATAACACCGGGGAGCTGTTTTTT.

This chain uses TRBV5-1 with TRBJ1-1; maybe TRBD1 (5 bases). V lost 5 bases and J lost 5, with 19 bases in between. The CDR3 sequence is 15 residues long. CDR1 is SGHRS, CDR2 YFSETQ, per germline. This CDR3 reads CASRSDPGLATEAFF. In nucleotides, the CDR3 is TGCGCCAGCAGGTCTGACCCAGGGCTGGCAACTGAAGCTTTCTTT.

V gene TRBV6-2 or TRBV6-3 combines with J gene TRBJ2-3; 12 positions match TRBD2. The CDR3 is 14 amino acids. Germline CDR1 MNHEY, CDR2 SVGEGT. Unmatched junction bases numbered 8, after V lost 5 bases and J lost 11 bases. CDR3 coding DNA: TGTGCCAGCAGTAACGGACTAGCGGGGCGAGGGCAGTATTTT. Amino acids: CASSNGLAGRGQYF.

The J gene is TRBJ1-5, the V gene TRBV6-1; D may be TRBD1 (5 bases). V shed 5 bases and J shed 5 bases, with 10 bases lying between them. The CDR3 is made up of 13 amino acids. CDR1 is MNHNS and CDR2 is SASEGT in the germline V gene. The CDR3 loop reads CASSYMGDQPQHF. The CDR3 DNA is TGTGCCAGCAGTTATATGGGGGATCAGCCCCAGCATTTT.

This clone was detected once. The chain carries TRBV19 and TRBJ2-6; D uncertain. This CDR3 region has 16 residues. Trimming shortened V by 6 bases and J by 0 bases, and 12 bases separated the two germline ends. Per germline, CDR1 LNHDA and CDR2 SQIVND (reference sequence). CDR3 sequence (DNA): TGTGCCAGTAGATCCGGGTCCTCCTCTGGGGCCAACGTCCTGACTTTC. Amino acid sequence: CASRSGSSSGANVLTF.

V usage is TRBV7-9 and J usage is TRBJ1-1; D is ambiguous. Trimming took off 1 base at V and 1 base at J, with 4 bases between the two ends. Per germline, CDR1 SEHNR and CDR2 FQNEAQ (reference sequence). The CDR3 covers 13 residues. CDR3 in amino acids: CASSLDSNTEAFF. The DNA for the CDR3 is TGTGCCAGCAGCTTAGACTCGAACACTGAAGCTTTCTTT.

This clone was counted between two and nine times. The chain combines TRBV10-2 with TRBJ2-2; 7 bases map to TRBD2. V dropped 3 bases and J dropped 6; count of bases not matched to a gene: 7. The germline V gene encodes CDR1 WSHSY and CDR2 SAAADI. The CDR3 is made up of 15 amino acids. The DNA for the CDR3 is TGCGCCAGCAGTGACCGGACTAGAGGGGCCGGGGAGCTGTTTTTT. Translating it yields CASSDRTRGAGELFF.

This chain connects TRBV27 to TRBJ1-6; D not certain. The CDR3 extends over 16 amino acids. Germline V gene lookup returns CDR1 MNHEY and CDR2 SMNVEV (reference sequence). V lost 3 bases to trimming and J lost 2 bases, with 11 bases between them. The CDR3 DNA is TGTGCCAGCAGTTTCCTCTCAAGCCCCTATAATTCACCCCTCCACTTT. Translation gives CASSFLSSPYNSPLHF.

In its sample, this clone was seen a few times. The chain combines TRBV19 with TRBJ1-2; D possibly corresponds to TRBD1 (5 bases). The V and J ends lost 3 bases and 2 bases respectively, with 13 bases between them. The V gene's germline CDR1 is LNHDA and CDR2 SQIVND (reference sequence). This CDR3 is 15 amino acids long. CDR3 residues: CASSITSGINYGYTF. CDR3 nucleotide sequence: TGTGCCAGTAGTATTACGTCAGGGATAAACTATGGCTACACCTTC.

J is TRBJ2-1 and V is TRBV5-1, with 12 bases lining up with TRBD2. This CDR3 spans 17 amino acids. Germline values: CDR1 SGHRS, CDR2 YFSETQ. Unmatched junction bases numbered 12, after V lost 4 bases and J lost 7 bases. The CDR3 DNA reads TGCGCCAGCAGCCCCTCCCCTAGCGGGGGGGTCTGGAATGAGCAGTTCTTC. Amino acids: CASSPSPSGGVWNEQFF.

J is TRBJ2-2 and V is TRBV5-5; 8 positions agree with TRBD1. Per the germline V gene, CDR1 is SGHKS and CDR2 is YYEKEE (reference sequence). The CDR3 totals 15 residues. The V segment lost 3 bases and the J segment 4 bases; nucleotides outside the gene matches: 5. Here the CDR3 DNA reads TGTGCCAGCAGCTGGTCGGACAGGGCCACCGGGGAGCTGTTTTTT. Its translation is CASSWSDRATGELFF. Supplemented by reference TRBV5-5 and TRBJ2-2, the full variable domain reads DAGVTQSPTHLIKTRGQQVTLRCSPISGHKSVSWYQQVLGQGPQFIFQYYEKEERGRGNFPDRFSARQFPNYSSELNVNALLLGDSALYLCASSWSDRATGELFFGEGSRLTVL.

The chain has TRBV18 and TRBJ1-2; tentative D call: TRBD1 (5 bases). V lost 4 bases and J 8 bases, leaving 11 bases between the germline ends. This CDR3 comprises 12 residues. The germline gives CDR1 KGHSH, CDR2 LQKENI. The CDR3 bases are TGTGCCAGCTCACTCGGGGGGTACGGCTACACCTTC. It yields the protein CASSLGGYGYTF.

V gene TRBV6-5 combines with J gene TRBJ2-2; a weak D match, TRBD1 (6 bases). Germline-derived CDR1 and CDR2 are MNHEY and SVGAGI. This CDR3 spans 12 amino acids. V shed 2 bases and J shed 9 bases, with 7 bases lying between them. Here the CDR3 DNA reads TGTGCCAGCAGTTACGGGGGCCGGGAGCTGTTTTTT. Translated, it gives CASSYGGRELFF.

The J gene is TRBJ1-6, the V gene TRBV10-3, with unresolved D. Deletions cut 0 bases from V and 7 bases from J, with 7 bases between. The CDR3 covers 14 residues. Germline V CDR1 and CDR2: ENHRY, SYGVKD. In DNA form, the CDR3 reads TGTGCCATCAGTGAGTCTACAGTCAATTCACCCCTCCACTTT. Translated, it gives CAISESTVNSPLHF.

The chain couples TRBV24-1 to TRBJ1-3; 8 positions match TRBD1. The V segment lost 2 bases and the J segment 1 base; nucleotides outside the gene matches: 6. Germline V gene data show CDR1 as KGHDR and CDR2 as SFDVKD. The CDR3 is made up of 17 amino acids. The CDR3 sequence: CATSDSRTGQSGNTIYF. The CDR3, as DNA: TGTGCCACCAGTGATTCCCGGACAGGGCAGTCTGGAAACACCATATATTTT.

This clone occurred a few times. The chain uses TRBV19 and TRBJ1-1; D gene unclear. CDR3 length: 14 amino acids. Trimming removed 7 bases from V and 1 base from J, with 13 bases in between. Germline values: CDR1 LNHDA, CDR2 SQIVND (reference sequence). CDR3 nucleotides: TGTGCCAGTAAAGCTGGAACAGCGAACACTGAAGCTTTCTTT. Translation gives CASKAGTANTEAFF.

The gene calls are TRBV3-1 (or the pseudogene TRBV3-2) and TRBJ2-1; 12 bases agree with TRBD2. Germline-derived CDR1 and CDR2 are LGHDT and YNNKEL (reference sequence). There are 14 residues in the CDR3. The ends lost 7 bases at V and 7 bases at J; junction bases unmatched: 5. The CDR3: CASTRLAGENEQFF. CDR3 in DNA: TGTGCCAGCACCCGACTAGCGGGGGAAAATGAGCAGTTCTTC.

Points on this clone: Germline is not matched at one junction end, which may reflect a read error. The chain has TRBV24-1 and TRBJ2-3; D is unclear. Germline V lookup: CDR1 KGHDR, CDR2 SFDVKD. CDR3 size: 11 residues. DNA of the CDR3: TGTGCCACCGGTGATGCTTGGCTGCAGTCTTTT. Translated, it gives CATGDAWLQSF.

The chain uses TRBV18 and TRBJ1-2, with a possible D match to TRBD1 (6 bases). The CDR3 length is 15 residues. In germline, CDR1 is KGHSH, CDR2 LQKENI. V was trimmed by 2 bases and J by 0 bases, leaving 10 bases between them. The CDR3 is CASSPRGAPNYGYTF. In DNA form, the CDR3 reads TGTGCCAGCTCACCAAGGGGGGCGCCTAACTATGGCTACACCTTC.

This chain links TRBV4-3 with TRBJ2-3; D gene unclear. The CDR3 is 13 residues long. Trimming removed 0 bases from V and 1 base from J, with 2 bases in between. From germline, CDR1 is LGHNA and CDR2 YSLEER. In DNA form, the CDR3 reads TGCGCCAGCAGCCAAGACGGCACAGATACGCAGTATTTT. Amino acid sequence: CASSQDGTDTQYF.